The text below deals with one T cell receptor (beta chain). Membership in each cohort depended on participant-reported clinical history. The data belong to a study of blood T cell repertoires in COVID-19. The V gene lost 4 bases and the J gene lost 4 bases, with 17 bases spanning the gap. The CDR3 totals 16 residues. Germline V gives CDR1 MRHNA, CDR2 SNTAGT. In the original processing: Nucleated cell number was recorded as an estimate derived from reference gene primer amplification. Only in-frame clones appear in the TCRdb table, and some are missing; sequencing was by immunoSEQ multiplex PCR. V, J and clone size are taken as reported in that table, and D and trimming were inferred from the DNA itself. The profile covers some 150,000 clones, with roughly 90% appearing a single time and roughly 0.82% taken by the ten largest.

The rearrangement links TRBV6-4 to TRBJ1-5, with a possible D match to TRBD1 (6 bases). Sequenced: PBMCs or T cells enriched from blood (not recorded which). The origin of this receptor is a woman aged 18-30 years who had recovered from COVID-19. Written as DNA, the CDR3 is TGTGCCAGCAGTGGCTCGGGGGCATCGTGGAATCAGCCCCAGCATTTT. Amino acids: CASSGSGASWNQPQHF.